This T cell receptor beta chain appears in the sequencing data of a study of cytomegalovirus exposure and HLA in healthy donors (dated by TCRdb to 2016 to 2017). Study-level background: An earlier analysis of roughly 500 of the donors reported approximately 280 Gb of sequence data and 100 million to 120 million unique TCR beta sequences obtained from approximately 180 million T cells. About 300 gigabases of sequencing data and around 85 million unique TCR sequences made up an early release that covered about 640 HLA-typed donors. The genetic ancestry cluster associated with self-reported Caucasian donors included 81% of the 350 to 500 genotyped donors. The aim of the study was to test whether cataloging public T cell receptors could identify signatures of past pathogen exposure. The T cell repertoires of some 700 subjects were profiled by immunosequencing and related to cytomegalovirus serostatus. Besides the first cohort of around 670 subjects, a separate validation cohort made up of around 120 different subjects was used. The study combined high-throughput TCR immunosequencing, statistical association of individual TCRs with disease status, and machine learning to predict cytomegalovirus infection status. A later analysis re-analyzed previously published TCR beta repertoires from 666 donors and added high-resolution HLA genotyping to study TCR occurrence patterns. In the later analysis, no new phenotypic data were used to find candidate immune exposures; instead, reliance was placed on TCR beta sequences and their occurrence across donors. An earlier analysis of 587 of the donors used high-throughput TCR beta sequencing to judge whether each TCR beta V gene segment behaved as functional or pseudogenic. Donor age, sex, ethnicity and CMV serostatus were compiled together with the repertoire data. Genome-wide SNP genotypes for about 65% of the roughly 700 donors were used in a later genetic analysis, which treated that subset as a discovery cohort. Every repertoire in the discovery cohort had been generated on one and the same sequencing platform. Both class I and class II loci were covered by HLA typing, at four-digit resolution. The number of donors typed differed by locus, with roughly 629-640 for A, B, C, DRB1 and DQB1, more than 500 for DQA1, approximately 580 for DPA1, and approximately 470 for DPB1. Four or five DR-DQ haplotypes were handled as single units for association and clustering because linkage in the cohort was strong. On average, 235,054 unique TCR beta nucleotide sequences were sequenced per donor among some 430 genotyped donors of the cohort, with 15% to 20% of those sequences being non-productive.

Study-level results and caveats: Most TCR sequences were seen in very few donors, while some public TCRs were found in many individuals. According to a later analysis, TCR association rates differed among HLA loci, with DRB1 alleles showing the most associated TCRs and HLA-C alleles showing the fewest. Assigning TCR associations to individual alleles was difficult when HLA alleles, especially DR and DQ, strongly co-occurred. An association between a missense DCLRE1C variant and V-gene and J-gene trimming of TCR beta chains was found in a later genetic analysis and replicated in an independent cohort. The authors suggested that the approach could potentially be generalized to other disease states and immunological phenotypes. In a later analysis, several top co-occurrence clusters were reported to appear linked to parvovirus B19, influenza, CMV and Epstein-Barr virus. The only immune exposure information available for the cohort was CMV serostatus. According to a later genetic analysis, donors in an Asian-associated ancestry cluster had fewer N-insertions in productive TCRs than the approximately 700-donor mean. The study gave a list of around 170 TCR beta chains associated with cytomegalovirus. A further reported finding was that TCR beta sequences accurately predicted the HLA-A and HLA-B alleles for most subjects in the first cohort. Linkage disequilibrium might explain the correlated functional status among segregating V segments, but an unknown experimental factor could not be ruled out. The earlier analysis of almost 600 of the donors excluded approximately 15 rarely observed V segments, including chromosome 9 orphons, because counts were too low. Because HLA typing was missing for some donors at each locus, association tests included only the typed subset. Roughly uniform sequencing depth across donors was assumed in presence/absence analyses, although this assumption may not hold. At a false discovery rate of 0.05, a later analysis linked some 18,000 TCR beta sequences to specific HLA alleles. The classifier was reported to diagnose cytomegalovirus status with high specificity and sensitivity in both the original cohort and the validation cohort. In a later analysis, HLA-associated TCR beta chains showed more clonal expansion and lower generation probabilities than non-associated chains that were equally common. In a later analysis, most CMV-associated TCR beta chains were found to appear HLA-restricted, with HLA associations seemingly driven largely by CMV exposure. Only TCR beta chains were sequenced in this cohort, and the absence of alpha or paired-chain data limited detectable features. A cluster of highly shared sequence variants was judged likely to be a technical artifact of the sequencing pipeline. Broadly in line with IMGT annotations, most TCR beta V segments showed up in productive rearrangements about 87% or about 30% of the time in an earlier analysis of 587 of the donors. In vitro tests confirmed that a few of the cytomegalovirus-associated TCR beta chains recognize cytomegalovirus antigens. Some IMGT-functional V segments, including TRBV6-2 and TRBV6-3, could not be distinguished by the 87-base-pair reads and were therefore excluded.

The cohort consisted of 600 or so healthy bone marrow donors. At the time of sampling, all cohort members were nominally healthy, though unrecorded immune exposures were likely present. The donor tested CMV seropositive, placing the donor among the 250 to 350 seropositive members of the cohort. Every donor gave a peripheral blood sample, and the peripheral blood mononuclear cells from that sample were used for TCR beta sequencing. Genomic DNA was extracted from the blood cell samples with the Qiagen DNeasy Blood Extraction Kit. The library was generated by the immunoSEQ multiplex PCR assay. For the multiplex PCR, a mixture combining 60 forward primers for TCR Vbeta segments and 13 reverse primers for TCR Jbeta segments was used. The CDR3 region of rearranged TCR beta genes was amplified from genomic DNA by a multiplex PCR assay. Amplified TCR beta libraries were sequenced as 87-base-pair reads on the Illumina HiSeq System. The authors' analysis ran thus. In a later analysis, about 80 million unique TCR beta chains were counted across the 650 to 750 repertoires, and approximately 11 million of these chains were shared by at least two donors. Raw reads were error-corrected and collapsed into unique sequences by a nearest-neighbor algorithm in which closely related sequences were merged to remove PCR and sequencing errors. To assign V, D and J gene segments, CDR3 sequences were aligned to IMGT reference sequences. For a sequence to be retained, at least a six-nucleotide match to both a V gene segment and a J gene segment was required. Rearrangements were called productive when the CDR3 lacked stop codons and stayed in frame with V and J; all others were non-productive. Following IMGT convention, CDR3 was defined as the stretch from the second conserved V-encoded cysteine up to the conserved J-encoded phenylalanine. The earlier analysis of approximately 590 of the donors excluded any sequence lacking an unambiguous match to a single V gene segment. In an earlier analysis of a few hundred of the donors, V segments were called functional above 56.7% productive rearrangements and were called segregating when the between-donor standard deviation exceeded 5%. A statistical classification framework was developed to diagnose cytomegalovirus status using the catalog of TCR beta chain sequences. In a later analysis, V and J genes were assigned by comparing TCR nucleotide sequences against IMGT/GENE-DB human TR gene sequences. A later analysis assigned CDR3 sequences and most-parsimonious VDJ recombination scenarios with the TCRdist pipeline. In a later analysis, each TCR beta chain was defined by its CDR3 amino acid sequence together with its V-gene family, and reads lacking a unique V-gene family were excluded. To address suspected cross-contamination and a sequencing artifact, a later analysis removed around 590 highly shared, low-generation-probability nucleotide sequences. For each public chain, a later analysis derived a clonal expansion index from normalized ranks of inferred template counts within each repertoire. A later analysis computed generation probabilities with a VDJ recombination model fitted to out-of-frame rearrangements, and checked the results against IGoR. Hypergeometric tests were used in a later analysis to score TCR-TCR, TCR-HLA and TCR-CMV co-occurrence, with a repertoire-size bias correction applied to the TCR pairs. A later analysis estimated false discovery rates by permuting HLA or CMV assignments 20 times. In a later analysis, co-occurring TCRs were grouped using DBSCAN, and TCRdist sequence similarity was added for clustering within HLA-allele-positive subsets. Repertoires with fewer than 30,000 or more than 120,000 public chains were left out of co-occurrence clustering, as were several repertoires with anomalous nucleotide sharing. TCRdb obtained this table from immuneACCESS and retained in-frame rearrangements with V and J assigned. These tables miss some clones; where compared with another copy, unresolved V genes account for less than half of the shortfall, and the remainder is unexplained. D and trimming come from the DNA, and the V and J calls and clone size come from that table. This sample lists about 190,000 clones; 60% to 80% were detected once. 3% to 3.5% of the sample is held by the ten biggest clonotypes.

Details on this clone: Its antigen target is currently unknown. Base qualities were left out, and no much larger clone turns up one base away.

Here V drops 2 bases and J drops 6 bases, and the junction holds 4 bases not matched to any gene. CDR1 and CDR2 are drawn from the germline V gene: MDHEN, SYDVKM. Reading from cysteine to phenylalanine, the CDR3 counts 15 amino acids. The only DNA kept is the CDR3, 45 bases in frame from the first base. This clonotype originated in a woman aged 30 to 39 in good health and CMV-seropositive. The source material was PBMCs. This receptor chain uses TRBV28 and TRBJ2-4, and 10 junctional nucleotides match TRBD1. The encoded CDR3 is CASSLGTGVGNIQYF. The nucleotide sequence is TGTGCCAGCAGTTTAGGGACAGGGGTAGGAAACATTCAGTACTTC.